This T cell receptor beta chain appears in the sequencing data of a study of blood T cell repertoires in COVID-19. The overall study: The United States, Italy and Spain were the sources of the acute and convalescent COVID-19 samples. The analysed material was cDNA or gDNA that came from T cells, B-cell-depleted T cells, or PBMCs.

Some clones are missing from TCRdb's copy, which holds only in-frame ones; the method was immunoSEQ multiplex PCR. The sample carries some 200,000 clones, around 85% recorded once. During active infection, Seattle patients enrolled and were then monitored through disease. This clone was observed a handful of times. V lost 8 bases and J lost 1, with 9 bases in between. Germline CDR1 and CDR2: WSHSY and SAAADI. This CDR3 contains 13 residues. This TCR was sampled from a woman aged 60-70 years with COVID-19, enrolled during active disease. The J gene is TRBJ1-5, the V gene TRBV10-2; perhaps TRBD1 as D (5 bases). Sequencing used peripheral blood. CDR3 bases: TGCGCCAGCGGGGGGGAGAGCAATCAGCCCCAGCATTTT. This encodes CASGGESNQPQHF.